This T cell receptor (beta chain) is drawn from a study of T cell responses to AZD1222 COVID-19 vaccine. Study-wide points: Most donors were white British, females outnumbered males, and clonal diversity was possibly underestimated.

Sequencing used immunoSEQ multiplex PCR; TCRdb keeps in-frame clones, though not all of them. The sample has over 100,000 clones, approximately 84% seen once. For this clone: Antigen unknown.

V dropped 5 bases and J dropped 3 bases, with 8 bases sitting between them. This CDR3 contains 12 residues. Germline V lookup: CDR1 SGHKS, CDR2 YYEKEE (reference sequence). The receptor was derived from an adult in good health. Sample: peripheral blood, taken on day 0 of AZD1222 vaccination. This chain connects TRBV5-5 to TRBJ1-2; D not resolved. The CDR3 loop reads CASSRAYYGYTF. The CDR3 nucleotides are TGTGCCAGCAGTCGGGCGTACTATGGCTACACCTTC.